The subject of this entry is one TCR beta chain. Its antigen is unknown. The data stem from a study of graft-versus-host responses after intestinal transplantation. Assay used: immunoSEQ multiplex PCR; TCRdb lists only in-frame clones, some missing. The sample yields around 88,000 clones, approximately 90% seen once. Study-wide points: Clonal ratios of graft-versus-host to host-versus-graft in allografts were high for patients exhibiting graft-donor T cell macrochimerism. Recipient bone marrow held GvH clones, some seen earlier in ileum or blood.

The V and J ends lost 4 bases and 6 bases, in that order; junction bases with no gene match: 10. Germline CDR1 is SGHDT and CDR2 is YYEEEE. This CDR3 is 15 amino acids long. The origin of this receptor is a human donor who was the organ donor for an intestinal transplant. The chain has TRBV5-6 and TRBJ2-1; 7 nucleotides agree with TRBD2. This material consisted of unstimulated CD8+ T cells sorted from spleen or lymph node cells, taken before transplant. The CDR3 loop is CASSPRAGVLNEQFF. CDR3 in DNA: TGTGCCAGCAGCCCCAGGGCGGGAGTTCTCAATGAGCAGTTCTTC.